A selection of T cell receptor beta chains follows, all from one sample in a study of cytomegalovirus exposure and HLA in healthy donors. Measured with immunoSEQ multiplex PCR; TCRdb has only the in-frame clones, and not every one. The profile shows about 220,000 clones, under 95% of them singletons. Input material: PBMCs. The receptors here all came from a young woman in good health and CMV-seronegative. Each CDR3 is given with its conserved first and last residue. A D gene is named only where the DNA matches it firmly. Some rows mark clone size as missing; the rest say once, few, many or name a class of expanded clone.

d_call clone_size j_call v_call cdr3_aa cdr3_nt
- - TRBJ2-2 TRBV7-8 CASSFLISALTPNTGELFF TGTGCCAGCAGCTTCTTAATCTCCGCCCTGACACCGAACACCGGGGAGCTGTTTTTT
- - TRBJ1-4 TRBV5-1 CASSLDRADEKLFF TGCGCCAGCAGCTTGGACAGAGCGGATGAAAAACTGTTTTTT
TRBD2 - TRBJ2-1 TRBV6-1 CASRLAGGNEQFF TGTGCCAGCAGACTAGCGGGGGGTAATGAGCAGTTCTTC
- - TRBJ1-3 TRBV5-4 CASSLEQHSGNTIYF TGTGCCAGCAGCTTGGAACAGCACTCTGGAAACACCATATATTTT
- - TRBJ2-1 TRBV6-5 CASIRTGSSYNEQFF TGTGCCAGCATTAGAACGGGGAGCTCCTACAATGAGCAGTTCTTC
TRBD2 - TRBJ2-1 TRBV6-5 CASRSGLAPNNEQFF TGTGCCAGCAGATCCGGACTAGCTCCTAACAATGAGCAGTTCTTC
- - TRBJ1-1 TRBV12-5 CASGLPRESFSNTEAFF TGTGCTAGTGGCCTCCCACGGGAAAGTTTTTCGAACACTGAAGCTTTCTTT
TRBD1 - TRBJ1-2 TRBV28 CASQGQFLGGYTF TGTGCCAGTCAGGGACAGTTCCTCGGTGGCTACACCTTC
TRBD1 - TRBJ1-3 TRBV28 CASSLDRGFFYSGNTIYF TGTGCCAGCAGTTTAGACAGGGGGTTTTTCTACTCTGGAAACACCATATATTTT
TRBD2 - TRBJ2-7 TRBV28 CASRTPGGLAGVGQYF TGTGCCAGCAGGACCCCAGGTGGGCTAGCGGGAGTTGGGCAGTACTTC
- - TRBJ1-1 TRBV5-1 CASSLGFMNTEAFF TGCGCCAGCAGCTTGGGTTTCATGAACACTGAAGCTTTCTTT
TRBD1 - TRBJ2-7 TRBV6-1 CASSEVTGDHVGQYF TGTGCCAGCAGTGAAGTGACAGGGGATCATGTCGGGCAGTACTTC
TRBD2 - TRBJ2-7 TRBV5-4 CASSFGRQLMYEQYF TGTGCCAGCAGCTTCGGGAGGCAGTTGATGTACGAGCAGTACTTC
TRBD2 - TRBJ2-7 TRBV6-5 CASSYSAAGVYEQYF TGTGCCAGCAGTTACTCGGCTGCGGGAGTCTACGAGCAGTACTTC
- - TRBJ2-1 TRBV18 CASSPQQGRHNEQFF TGTGCCAGCTCACCACAACAGGGCCGGCATAATGAGCAGTTCTTC
TRBD2 - TRBJ2-1 TRBV29-1 CSVTLTSGALLSYNEQFF TGCAGCGTTACTTTGACTAGCGGGGCCCTTCTCTCCTACAATGAGCAGTTCTTC
- - TRBJ2-5 TRBV30 CAWKWERDTETQYF TGTGCCTGGAAATGGGAGCGGGACACAGAGACCCAGTACTTC
TRBD1 - TRBJ1-2 TRBV9 CASSVEGTGIRGYTF TGTGCCAGCAGCGTAGAAGGGACAGGGATACGGGGCTACACCTTC
- - TRBJ2-5 TRBV7-6 CASRSGQETQYF TGTGCCAGCAGGTCCGGACAGGAGACCCAGTACTTC
- - TRBJ1-1 TRBV6-1 CASSEPGMNTEAFF TGTGCCAGCAGTGAACCGGGTATGAACACTGAAGCTTTCTTT
- few TRBJ2-7 TRBV5-1 CASSSVYEQYF TGCGCCAGCAGCTCAGTTTACGAGCAGTACTTC
- few TRBJ2-7 TRBV12-5 CASCREPEGYEQYF TGTGCTAGTTGTCGCGAGCCTGAGGGCTACGAGCAGTACTTC
- - TRBJ2-3 TRBV5-1 CASSLQGDNTDTQYF TGCGCCAGCAGCTTGCAGGGCGACAACACAGATACGCAGTATTTT
TRBD2 - TRBJ2-3 TRBV11-2 CASSPRTSGSTDTQYF TGTGCCAGCAGCCCGCGGACTAGCGGTAGCACAGATACGCAGTATTTT
TRBD1 - TRBJ2-1 TRBV6-5 CASSHPDRGEQFF TGTGCCAGCAGTCACCCCGACAGGGGTGAGCAGTTCTTC
- - TRBJ1-1 TRBV7-9 CASSPRRAGTEAFF TGTGCCAGCAGCCCCCGCCGCGCCGGGACTGAAGCTTTCTTT
TRBD1 - TRBJ2-3 TRBV19 CATTRGPDRADTQYF TGTGCCACCACCAGGGGGCCTGATCGAGCAGATACGCAGTATTTT
TRBD1 - TRBJ1-1 TRBV28 CASSQTPGGAFF TGTGCCAGCAGTCAAACTCCAGGGGGAGCTTTCTTT
TRBD1 - TRBJ1-5 TRBV6-1 CASSESTPTGFNQPQHF TGTGCCAGCAGTGAGTCCACCCCGACAGGGTTCAATCAGCCCCAGCATTTT
TRBD1 - TRBJ1-1 TRBV30 CAWSSIGTGLNTEAFF TGTGCCTGGAGTAGTATCGGGACAGGCCTCAACACTGAAGCTTTCTTT
TRBD1 - TRBJ1-1 TRBV5-1 CASSRGTGNTEAFF TGCGCCAGCAGCAGAGGGACAGGGAACACTGAAGCTTTCTTT
TRBD2 - TRBJ2-1 TRBV2 CASRPSVAGISYNEQFF TGTGCCAGCAGGCCCTCGGTAGCGGGTATCTCCTACAATGAGCAGTTCTTC
TRBD1 - TRBJ1-2 TRBV2 CASSEAGGGTGAYTF TGTGCCAGCAGTGAAGCTGGAGGGGGGACAGGGGCTTACACCTTC
TRBD1 - TRBJ2-3 TRBV7-9 CASSLIDRGKDTQYF TGTGCCAGCAGCTTAATCGACAGGGGGAAAGATACGCAGTATTTT
TRBD2 - TRBJ2-1 TRBV11-2 CATLGLADRNEQFF TGTGCCACCCTAGGACTAGCTGATCGCAATGAGCAGTTCTTC
TRBD1 - TRBJ1-1 TRBV7-2 CASSFFPQGQSTEAFF TGTGCCAGCAGCTTTTTTCCACAGGGGCAGAGCACTGAAGCTTTCTTT